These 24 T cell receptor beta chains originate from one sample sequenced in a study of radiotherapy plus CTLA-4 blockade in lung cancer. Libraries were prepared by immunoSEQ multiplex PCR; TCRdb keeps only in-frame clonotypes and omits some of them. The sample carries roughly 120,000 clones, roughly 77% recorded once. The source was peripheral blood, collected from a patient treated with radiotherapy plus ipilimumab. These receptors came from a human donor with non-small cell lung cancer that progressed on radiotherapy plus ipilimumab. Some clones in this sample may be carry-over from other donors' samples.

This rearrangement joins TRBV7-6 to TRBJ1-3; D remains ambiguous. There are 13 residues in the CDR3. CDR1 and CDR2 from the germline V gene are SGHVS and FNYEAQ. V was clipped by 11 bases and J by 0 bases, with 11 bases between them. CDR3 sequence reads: CAAHGLSGNTIYF. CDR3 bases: TGTGCCGCACACGGCCTCTCTGGAAACACCATATATTTT. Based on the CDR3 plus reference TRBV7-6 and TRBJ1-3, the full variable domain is GAGVSQSPRYKVTKRGQDVALRCDPISGHVSLYWYRQALGQGPEFLTYFNYEAQQDKSGLPNDRFSAERPEGSISTLTIQRTEQRDSAMYRCAAHGLSGNTIYFGEGSWLTVV.

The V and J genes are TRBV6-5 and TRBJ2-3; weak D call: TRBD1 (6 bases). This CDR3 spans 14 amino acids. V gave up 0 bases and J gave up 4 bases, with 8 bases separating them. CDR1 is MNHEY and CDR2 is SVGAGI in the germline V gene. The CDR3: CASSYSEGADTQYF. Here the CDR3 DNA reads TGTGCCAGCAGTTACTCTGAGGGGGCAGATACGCAGTATTTT.

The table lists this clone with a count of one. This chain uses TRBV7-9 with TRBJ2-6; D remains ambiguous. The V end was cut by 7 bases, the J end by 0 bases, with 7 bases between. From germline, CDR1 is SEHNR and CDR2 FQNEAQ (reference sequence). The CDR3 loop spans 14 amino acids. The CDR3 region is CASKELSGANVLTF. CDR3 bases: TGTGCCAGCAAAGAACTCTCTGGGGCCAACGTCCTGACTTTC.

Here the CDR3 DNA reads TGTGCCAGCAGCTTAGCCCGCTACGAGCAGTACTTC. Translated, it gives CASSLARYEQYF. The chain is built from TRBV7-4 and TRBJ2-7; no clear D. Germline assignment: CDR1 SGHVT and CDR2 SQSDAQ. This CDR3 has 12 residues. V was pared by 0 bases and J by 3 bases, with 3 bases between.

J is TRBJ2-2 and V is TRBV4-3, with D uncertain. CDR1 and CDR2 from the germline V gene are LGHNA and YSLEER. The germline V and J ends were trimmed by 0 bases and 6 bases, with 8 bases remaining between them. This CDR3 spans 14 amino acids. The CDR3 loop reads CASSQDNRPGELFF. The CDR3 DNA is TGCGCCAGCAGCCAAGATAATCGTCCCGGGGAGCTGTTTTTT.

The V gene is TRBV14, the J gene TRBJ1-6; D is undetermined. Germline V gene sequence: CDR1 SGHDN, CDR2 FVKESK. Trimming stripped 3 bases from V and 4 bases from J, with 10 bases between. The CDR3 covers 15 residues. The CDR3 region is CASSHRPVYNSPLHF. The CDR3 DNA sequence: TGTGCCAGCAGCCACCGTCCGGTTTATAATTCACCCCTCCACTTT.

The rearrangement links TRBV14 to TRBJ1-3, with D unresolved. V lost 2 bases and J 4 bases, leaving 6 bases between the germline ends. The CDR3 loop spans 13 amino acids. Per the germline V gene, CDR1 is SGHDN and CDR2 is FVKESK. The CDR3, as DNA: TGTGCCAGCAGCCAATATCTGGGAAACACCATATATTTT. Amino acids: CASSQYLGNTIYF.

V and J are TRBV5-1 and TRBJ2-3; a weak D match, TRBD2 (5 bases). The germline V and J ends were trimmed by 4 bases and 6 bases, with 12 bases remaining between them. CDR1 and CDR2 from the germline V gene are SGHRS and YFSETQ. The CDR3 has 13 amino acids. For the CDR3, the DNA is TGCGCCAGCAGCCTGGCGCGCGGGGATACGCAGTATTTT. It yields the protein CASSLARGDTQYF. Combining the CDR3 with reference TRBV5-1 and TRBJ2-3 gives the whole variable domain KAGVTQTPRYLIKTRGQQVTLSCSPISGHRSVSWYQQTPGQGLQFLFEYFSETQRNKGNFPGRFSGRQFSNSRSEMNVSTLELGDSALYLCASSLARGDTQYFGPGTRLTVL.

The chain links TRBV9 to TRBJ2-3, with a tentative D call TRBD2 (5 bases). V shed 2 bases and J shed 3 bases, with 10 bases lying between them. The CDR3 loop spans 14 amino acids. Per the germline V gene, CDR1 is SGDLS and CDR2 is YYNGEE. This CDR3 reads CASSVGVGTDTQYF. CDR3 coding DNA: TGTGCCAGCAGCGTCGGGGTAGGGACAGATACGCAGTATTTT.

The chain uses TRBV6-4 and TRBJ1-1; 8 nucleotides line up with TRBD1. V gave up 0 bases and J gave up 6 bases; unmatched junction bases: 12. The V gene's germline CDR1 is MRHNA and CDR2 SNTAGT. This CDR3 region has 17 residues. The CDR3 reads CASSDSRDTQGDAEAFF. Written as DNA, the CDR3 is TGTGCCAGCAGTGACTCGAGGGACACACAGGGGGATGCTGAAGCTTTCTTT.

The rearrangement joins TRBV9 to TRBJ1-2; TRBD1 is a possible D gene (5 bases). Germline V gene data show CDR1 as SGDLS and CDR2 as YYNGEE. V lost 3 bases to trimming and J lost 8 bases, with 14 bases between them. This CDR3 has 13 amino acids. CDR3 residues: CASSAVQGDGYTF. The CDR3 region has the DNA TGTGCCAGCAGCGCGGTTCAGGGAGACGGCTACACCTTC.

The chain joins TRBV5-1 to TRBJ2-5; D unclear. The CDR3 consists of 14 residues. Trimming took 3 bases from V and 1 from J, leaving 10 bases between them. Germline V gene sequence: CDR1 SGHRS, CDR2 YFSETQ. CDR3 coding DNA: TGCGCCAGCAGCTCCCCTGGGTCCCAAGAGACCCAGTACTTC. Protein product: CASSSPGSQETQYF.

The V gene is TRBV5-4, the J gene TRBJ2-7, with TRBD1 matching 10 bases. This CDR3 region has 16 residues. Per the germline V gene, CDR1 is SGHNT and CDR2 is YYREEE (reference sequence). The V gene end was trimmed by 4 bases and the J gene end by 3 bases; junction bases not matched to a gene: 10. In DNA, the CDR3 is TGTGCCAGCAGCAACCCTGGGACAGGGGTTCGCTACGAGCAGTACTTC. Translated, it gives CASSNPGTGVRYEQYF. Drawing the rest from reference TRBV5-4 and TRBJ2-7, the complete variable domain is ETGVTQSPTHLIKTRGQQVTLRCSSQSGHNTVSWYQQALGQGPQFIFQYYREEENGRGNFPPRFSGLQFPNYSSELNVNALELDDSALYLCASSNPGTGVRYEQYFGPGTRLTVT.

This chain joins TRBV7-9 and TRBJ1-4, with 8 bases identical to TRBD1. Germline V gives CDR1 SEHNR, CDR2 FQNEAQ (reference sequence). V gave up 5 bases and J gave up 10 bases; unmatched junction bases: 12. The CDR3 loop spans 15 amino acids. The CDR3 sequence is CASSPPGQVLVKLFF. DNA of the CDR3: TGTGCCAGCAGCCCACCGGGACAGGTTTTGGTAAAACTGTTTTTT.

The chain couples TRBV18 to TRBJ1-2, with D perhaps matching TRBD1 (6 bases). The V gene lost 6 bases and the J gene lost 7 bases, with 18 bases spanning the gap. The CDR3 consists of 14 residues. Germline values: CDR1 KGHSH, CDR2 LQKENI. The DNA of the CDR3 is TGTGCCAGCTCTCCCAGGACAGACTTGACTGGCTACACCTTC. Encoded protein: CASSPRTDLTGYTF.

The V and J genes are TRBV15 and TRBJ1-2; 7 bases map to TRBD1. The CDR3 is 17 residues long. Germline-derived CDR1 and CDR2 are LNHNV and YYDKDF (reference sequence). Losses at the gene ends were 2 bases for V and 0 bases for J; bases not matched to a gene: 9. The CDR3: CATSRLDRVGPNYGYTF. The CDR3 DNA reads TGTGCCACCAGCAGACTCGACAGGGTGGGCCCTAACTATGGCTACACCTTC.

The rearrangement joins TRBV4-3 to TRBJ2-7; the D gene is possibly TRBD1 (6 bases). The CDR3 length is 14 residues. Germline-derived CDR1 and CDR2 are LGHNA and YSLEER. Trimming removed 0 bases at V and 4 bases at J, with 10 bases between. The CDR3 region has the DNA TGCGCCAGCAGCCAAGATGTACAGGGATACGAGCAGTACTTC. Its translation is CASSQDVQGYEQYF.

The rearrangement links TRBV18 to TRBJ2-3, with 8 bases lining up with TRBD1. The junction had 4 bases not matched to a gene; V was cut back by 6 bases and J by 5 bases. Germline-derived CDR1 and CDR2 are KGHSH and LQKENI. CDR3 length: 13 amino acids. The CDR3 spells CASSQDRVDTQYF. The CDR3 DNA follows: TGTGCCAGCTCTCAGGACAGGGTAGATACGCAGTATTTT.

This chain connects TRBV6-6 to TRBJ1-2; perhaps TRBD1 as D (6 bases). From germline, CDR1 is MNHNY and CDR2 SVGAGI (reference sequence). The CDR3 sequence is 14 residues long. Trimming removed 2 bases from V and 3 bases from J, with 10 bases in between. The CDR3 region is CASSYPQGHYGYTF. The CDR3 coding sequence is TGTGCCAGCAGTTACCCCCAGGGGCACTATGGCTACACCTTC.

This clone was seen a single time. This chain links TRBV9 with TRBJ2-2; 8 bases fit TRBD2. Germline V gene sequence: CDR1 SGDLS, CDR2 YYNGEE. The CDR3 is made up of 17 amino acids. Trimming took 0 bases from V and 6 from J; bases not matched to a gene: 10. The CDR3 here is CASSVGLARTYPGELFF. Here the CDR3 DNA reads TGTGCCAGCAGCGTAGGACTAGCGAGGACTTACCCCGGGGAGCTGTTTTTT. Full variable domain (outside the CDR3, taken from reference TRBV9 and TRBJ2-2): DSGVTQTPKHLITATGQRVTLRCSPRSGDLSVYWYQQSLDQGLQFLIQYYNGEERAKGNILERFSAQQFPDLHSELNLSSLELGDSALYFCASSVGLARTYPGELFFGEGSRLTVL.

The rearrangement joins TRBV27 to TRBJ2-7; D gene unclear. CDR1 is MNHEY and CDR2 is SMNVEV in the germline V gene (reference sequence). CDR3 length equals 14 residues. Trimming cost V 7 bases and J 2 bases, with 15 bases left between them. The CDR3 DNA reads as TGTGCCAGCAATAAGGGCGGATTACCCTACGAGCAGTACTTC. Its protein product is CASNKGGLPYEQYF.

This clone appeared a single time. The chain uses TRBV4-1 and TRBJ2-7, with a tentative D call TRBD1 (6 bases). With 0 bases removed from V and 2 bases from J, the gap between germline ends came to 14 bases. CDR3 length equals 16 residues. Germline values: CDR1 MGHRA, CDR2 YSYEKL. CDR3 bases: TGCGCCAGCAGCCAAGATCGATCTGACAGGACCTACGAGCAGTACTTC. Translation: CASSQDRSDRTYEQYF.

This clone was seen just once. The CDR3, as DNA: TGTGCCAGCAGCTTGGGGGTCCCCTCCTACGAGCAGTACTTC. It translates to CASSLGVPSYEQYF. This chain links TRBV11-2 with TRBJ2-7, with D perhaps TRBD1 or TRBD2 (5 bases each). The V end lost 3 bases, the J end lost 0 bases, and 9 bases lay between the germline ends. The CDR3 sequence is 14 residues long. Germline loops: CDR1 SGHAT, CDR2 FQNNGV.

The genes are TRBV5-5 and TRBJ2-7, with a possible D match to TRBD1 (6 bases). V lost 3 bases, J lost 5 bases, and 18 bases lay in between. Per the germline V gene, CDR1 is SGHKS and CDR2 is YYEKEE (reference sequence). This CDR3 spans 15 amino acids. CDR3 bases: TGTGCCAGCAGCTGGTCCAAGGGGGTGATGAACGAGCAGTACTTC. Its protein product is CASSWSKGVMNEQYF.